What follows is one T cell receptor beta chain and its context. These data originate in a study of T cell changes during pregnancy in multiple sclerosis. The CDR3 is made up of 14 amino acids. The junction had 8 bases not matched to a gene; V was cut back by 2 bases and J by 7 bases. Per germline, CDR1 SGHRS and CDR2 YFSETQ. TCRdb's table, derived via immunoSEQ multiplex PCR, lists solely in-frame clones and lacks some. Here the sample spans more than 85,000 clones, just under 95% being singletons. The receptor's source is a female donor in good health, enrolled as a control in a pregnancy study. The sample in question was peripheral blood, obtained in the third trimester of pregnancy. V usage is TRBV5-1 and J usage is TRBJ2-7; 8 nucleotides line up with TRBD1. CDR3 bases: TGCGCCAGCAGCTTAACAGGGGGATCGGGGGAGCAGTACTTC. Its translation: CASSLTGGSGEQYF.